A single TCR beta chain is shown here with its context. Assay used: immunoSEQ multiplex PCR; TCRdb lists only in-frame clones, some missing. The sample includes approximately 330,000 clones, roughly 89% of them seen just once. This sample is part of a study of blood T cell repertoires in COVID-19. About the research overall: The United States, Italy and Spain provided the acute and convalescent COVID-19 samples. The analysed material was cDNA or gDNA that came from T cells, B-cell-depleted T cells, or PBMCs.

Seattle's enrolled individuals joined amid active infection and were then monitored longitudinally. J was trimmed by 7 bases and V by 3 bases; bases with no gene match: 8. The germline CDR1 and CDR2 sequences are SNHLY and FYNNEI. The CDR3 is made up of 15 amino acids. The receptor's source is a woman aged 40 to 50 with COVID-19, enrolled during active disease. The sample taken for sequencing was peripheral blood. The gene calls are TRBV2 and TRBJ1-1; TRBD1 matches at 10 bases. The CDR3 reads CASSDRGGTGVEAFF. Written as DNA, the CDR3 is TGTGCCAGCAGTGATAGGGGCGGGACAGGGGTTGAAGCTTTCTTT.